The clone carrying this T cell receptor beta chain was picked up a small number of times. The source of the sample is a study of blood T cell repertoires in COVID-19. As for the study in general: Samples representing acute and convalescent COVID-19 were sourced from the United States, Italy and Spain. Nucleic acid was either cDNA or gDNA, and it came from T cells, B-cell-depleted T cells, or PBMCs.

Germline CDR1 and CDR2: SGHKS and YYEKEE (reference sequence). This CDR3 is 15 amino acids long. With V trimmed by 4 bases and J by 1 base, 8 bases remained unmatched. In the source study's methods: Cell counts per sample came from amplifying reference gene primers. Clones were sequenced by immunoSEQ multiplex PCR, and TCRdb holds only the in-frame ones, with some missing. That table supplies the V and J calls and clone size; D and trimming were determined from the DNA. The data contain some 700,000 clones, 85% to 90% of them singletons. The specimen was peripheral blood. The gene calls are TRBV5-5 and TRBJ2-7, with 7 bases lining up with TRBD1. This clonotype was sampled from a woman aged 18-30 years with acute or convalescent COVID-19. The CDR3 spells CASSPDRVGSYEQYF. CDR3 DNA: TGTGCCAGCAGCCCAGACAGGGTTGGTTCCTACGAGCAGTACTTC.